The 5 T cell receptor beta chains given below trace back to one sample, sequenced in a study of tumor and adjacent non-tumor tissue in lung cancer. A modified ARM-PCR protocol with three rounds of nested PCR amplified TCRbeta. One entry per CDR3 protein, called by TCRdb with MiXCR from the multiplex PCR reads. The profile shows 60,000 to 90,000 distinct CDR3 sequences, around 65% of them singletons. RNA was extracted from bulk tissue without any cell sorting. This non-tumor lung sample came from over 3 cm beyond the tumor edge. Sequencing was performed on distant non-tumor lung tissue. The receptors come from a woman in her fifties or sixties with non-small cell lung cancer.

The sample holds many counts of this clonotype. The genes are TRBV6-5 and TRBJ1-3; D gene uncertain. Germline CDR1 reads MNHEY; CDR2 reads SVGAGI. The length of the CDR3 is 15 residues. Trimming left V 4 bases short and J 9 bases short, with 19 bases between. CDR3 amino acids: CASSFTGPKGRTIYF. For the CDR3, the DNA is TGTGCCAGCAGTTTTACCGGGCCAAAAGGCCGCACCATATATTTT.

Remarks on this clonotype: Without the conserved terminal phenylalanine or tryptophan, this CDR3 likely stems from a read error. This CDR3 reads CNVVLAGPWNEQFY. CDR3 nucleotides: TGCAACGTTGTACTAGCGGGTCCTTGGAATGAGCAGTTCTAC. The chain uses TRBV29-1 and TRBJ2-1; 9 bases match TRBD2. Germline assignment: CDR1 SQVTM and CDR2 ANQGSEA. CDR3 length equals 14 residues.

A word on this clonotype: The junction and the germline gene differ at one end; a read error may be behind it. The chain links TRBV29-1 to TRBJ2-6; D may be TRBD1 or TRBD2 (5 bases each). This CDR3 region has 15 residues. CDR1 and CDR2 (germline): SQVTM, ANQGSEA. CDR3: CNVEIQGTVSRVLTF. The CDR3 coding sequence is TGTAACGTTGAAATTCAAGGGACGGTTTCTCGCGTCCTGACTTTC.

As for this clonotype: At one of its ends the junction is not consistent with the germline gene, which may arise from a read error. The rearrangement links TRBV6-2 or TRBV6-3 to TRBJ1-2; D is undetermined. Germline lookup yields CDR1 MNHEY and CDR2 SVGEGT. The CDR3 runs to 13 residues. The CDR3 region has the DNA TGTGACAGCTGCTGGAACAAATCGTATGGCTACACCTTC. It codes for CDSCWNKSYGYTF.

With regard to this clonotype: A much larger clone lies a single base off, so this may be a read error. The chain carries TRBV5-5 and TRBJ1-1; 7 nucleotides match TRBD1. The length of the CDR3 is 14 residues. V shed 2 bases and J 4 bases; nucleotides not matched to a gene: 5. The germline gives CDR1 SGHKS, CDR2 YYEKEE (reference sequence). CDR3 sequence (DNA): TGTGCCAGCAGCTTAGGACAGGTGGGCACTGAAGCTTTCTTT. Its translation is CASSLGQVGTEAFF.